The next 3 T cell receptor beta chains were all read from a single sample in a study of spatial heterogeneity in lung cancer (dated by TCRdb to between 2018 and 2021). Antigens for these TCRs are unknown. The time point label on this specimen signifies: sample taken at primary tumor resection. The method behind the library was 5' RACE. Sequencing relied on a NextSeq 500. TCRdb handled the public reads itself, with Q25 trimming in fastp and clone calling in MiXCR, and kept productive beta chains. Rows with one shared CDR3 protein collapse into an entry with the most common genes and DNA. This sample is represented by 8,000 to 9,500 distinct CDR3 sequences; just under 3% of them were singletons. About 13% of the sample is held by the ten biggest clonotypes. Overall study outcomes, separate from this receptor: A correlation was observed between the number of expanded intratumoral alpha and beta TCRs and the tumor nonsynonymous mutation count.

Source: lung tumor tissue, taken at surgery. The receptors originated from a male donor with early-stage non-small cell lung cancer.

V and J are TRBV6-1 and TRBJ2-5; D is perhaps TRBD1 (6 bases). Trimming stripped 6 bases from V and 2 bases from J, with 19 bases between. CDR3 length: 16 amino acids. CDR1 and CDR2 (germline): MNHNS, SASEGT. Here the CDR3 reads CASRKGGRTVQETQYF. CDR3 DNA: TGTGCCAGCAGGAAAGGTGGACGGACAGTTCAAGAGACCCAGTACTTC.

This clonotype was counted at least ten times. V and J are TRBV6-1 and TRBJ2-7; D not resolved. The germline gives CDR1 MNHNS, CDR2 SASEGT. The CDR3 contains 12 residues. V lost 4 bases, J lost 2 bases, and 6 bases lay in between. CDR3: CASSGQTYEQYF. The CDR3 coding sequence is TGTGCCAGCAGTGGACAAACCTACGAGCAGTACTTC.

This clonotype was seen at least ten times. The V gene is TRBV7-9, the J gene TRBJ1-6, with TRBD1 as a possible D gene (5 bases). Germline loops: CDR1 SEHNR, CDR2 FQNEAQ (reference sequence). V lost 0 bases and J lost 9, with 12 bases in between. CDR3 length: 15 residues. In DNA form, the CDR3 reads TGTGCCAGCAGCTTAGCAGCAGGGAAAGGTTCACCCCTCCACTTT. Protein: CASSLAAGKGSPLHF.